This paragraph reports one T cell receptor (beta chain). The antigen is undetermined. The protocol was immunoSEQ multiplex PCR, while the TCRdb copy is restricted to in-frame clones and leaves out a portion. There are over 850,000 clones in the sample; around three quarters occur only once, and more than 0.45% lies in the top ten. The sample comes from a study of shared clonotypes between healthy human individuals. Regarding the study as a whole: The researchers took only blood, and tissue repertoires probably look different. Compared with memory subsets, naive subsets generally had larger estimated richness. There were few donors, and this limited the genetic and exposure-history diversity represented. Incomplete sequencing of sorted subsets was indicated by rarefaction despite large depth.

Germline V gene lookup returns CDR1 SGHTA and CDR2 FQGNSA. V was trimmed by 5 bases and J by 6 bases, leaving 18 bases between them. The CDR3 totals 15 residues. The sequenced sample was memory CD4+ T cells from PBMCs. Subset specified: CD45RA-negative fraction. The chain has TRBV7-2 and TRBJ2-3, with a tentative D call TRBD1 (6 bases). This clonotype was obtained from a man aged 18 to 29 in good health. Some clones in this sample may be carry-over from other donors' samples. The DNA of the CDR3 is TGTGCCAGCAGCCCGTCGGTAGGGGGTAGGGATACGCAGTATTTT. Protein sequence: CASSPSVGGRDTQYF.